These 32 T cell receptor beta chains originate from one sample sequenced in a study of shared clonotypes between healthy human individuals. The protocol was immunoSEQ multiplex PCR, while the TCRdb copy is restricted to in-frame clones and leaves out a portion. The sample records about 1 million clones, 65% to 80% being singletons. Sequences were obtained from memory CD4+ T cells sorted from blood. Subset described: CD45RA-negative fraction. Receptor source: a man between 18 and 29 years old in good health.

This rearrangement joins TRBV19 to TRBJ1-2; no definite D call. The CDR3 has 15 amino acids. Trimming cost V 0 bases and J 3 bases, with 11 bases left between them. CDR1 and CDR2 (germline): LNHDA, SQIVND (reference sequence). CDR3 protein: CASSIESADYYGYTF. The CDR3 nucleotides read TGTGCCAGTAGTATAGAGTCCGCAGACTACTATGGCTACACCTTC.

V and J are TRBV18 and TRBJ2-1; a possible D gene is TRBD2 (7 bases). V lost 3 bases and J 16 bases, leaving 22 bases between the germline ends. Germline CDR1 reads KGHSH; CDR2 reads LQKENI. CDR3 length: 14 amino acids. As DNA, the CDR3 is TGTGCCAGCTCACCCGTCCAGGGGCGGGAGAACGAATTCTTC. This codes for CASSPVQGRENEFF.

As regards this clone: Other DNA sequences from this sample encode an identical CDR3 as well. The V and J genes are TRBV5-4 and TRBJ2-5; the match to TRBD2 covers 7 bases. V lost 1 base to trimming and J lost 2 bases; unmatched junction nucleotides: 2. Germline values: CDR1 SGHNT, CDR2 YYREEE (reference sequence). CDR3 length: 14 amino acids. The CDR3 here is CASSLPGGQETQYF. The CDR3 DNA is TGTGCCAGCAGCTTGCCGGGGGGTCAAGAGACCCAGTACTTC.

The sample holds a few counts of this clone. The V call is TRBV11-2, the J call TRBJ2-4; D assignment may be TRBD1 or TRBD2 (5 bases each). V was cut by 4 bases and J by 14 bases, with 12 bases left in between. Germline V lookup: CDR1 SGHAT, CDR2 FQNNGV. The CDR3 is 11 amino acids. The CDR3 nucleotides are TGTGCCAGCAGCTCTCCGGGACCCAAGTACTTC. This translates into CASSSPGPKYF.

The sample holds a few counts of this clone. The CDR3 loop is CATSEDPTGTDTQYF. CDR3 in DNA: TGTGCCACCAGCGAGGACCCCACCGGCACAGATACGCAGTATTTT. This chain links TRBV15 with TRBJ2-3; D unresolved. Trimming removed 5 bases from V and 1 base from J, with 13 bases in between. CDR1 and CDR2 from the germline V gene are LNHNV and YYDKDF (reference sequence). The CDR3 sequence is 15 residues long. The variable domain in full, with the rest retrieved from reference TRBV15 and TRBJ2-3, is DAMVIQNPRYQVTQFGKPVTLSCSQTLNHNVMYWYQQKSSQAPKLLFHYYDKDFNNEADTPDNFQSRRPNTSFCFLDIRSPGLGDTAMYLCATSEDPTGTDTQYFGPGTRLTVL.

This rearrangement joins TRBV2 to TRBJ2-7; 7 bases match TRBD1. V trimming: 11 bases; J trimming: 6 bases; junction bases outside the gene matches: 10. In germline, CDR1 is SNHLY, CDR2 FYNNEI. The CDR3 is 12 residues long. In nucleotides, the CDR3 is TGTGCCTGCCACGGACAGGCGGGCGAGCAGTACTTC. Its protein product is CACHGQAGEQYF.

The V gene is TRBV5-1, the J gene TRBJ1-3; D uncertain. Germline V gene data show CDR1 as SGHRS and CDR2 as YFSETQ. V lost 0 bases to trimming and J lost 0 bases, with 13 bases between them. The CDR3 is 17 residues long. The CDR3, as DNA: TGCGCCAGCAGCTTGGTGGCCCCAACTCACTCTGGAAACACCATATATTTT. Encoded protein: CASSLVAPTHSGNTIYF.

As for this clone: At one boundary the junction diverges from the germline segment, which might be a read error. This sequence joins TRBV7-7 and TRBJ2-5, with D perhaps matching TRBD2 (6 bases). CDR3 length: 14 amino acids. Germline assignment: CDR1 SSHAT and CDR2 FNYEAQ (reference sequence). The chain's CDR3 is CASSQSGGRETQYF. CDR3 DNA sequence: TGTGCTAGCAGCCAATCCGGGGGTAGAGAGACCCAGTACTTC.

The J gene is TRBJ2-4, the V gene TRBV5-4; 7 nucleotides agree with TRBD1. V trimming: 3 bases; J trimming: 0 bases; junction bases outside the gene matches: 12. Germline values: CDR1 SGHNT, CDR2 YYREEE (reference sequence). The CDR3 covers 18 residues. As DNA, the CDR3 is TGTGCCAGCAGCTCTTACTCACAGGGGCCGAGAGCCAAAAACATTCAGTACTTC. This sequence encodes CASSSYSQGPRAKNIQYF.

V usage is TRBV28 and J usage is TRBJ1-5; 7 positions agree with TRBD1. The V gene's germline CDR1 is MDHEN and CDR2 SYDVKM. The V and J ends lost 8 bases and 0 bases, in that order; junction bases with no gene match: 7. This CDR3 has 15 residues. As DNA, the CDR3 is TGTGCCAGCGATGACAGGGCCCATAGCAATCAGCCCCAGCATTTT. Translation gives CASDDRAHSNQPQHF. The variable domain in full, completed from reference TRBV28 and TRBJ1-5, reads DVKVTQSSRYLVKRTGEKVFLECVQDMDHENMFWYRQDPGLGLRLIYFSYDVKMKEKGDIPEGYSVSREKKERFSLILESASTNQTSMYLCASDDRAHSNQPQHFGDGTRLSIL.

A few counts support this clone. The CDR3 is CASSQEGIPRHYGYTF. The CDR3 bases are TGTGCCAGCAGCCAAGAGGGAATCCCGCGGCACTATGGCTACACCTTC. The V gene is TRBV14, the J gene TRBJ1-2; no reliable D call. CDR1 is SGHDN and CDR2 is FVKESK in the germline V gene. CDR3 size: 16 residues. V lost 0 bases, J lost 3 bases, and 14 bases lay in between.

V gene TRBV7-9 combines with J gene TRBJ2-7, with unresolved D. Trimming shortened V by 3 bases and J by 5 bases, and 8 bases separated the two germline ends. Germline CDR1 is SEHNR and CDR2 is FQNEAQ (reference sequence). CDR3 length equals 12 residues. CDR3 bases: TGTGCCAGCAGCTTCCACACGAACGAGCAGTACTTC. Translating it yields CASSFHTNEQYF.

V usage is TRBV5-1 and J usage is TRBJ1-2; TRBD1 matches 10 bases. The trim removed 4 bases at V and 7 bases at J, leaving 7 bases unmatched. Looked up from germline, CDR1 is SGHRS and CDR2 is YFSETQ. CDR3 length: 14 residues. CDR3 sequence (DNA): TGCGCCAGCAGCGAATCCGGGACAGGGGTTGGCTACACCTTC. It translates to CASSESGTGVGYTF.

The sample holds a few counts of this clone. This chain uses TRBV5-4 with TRBJ1-1, with 7 bases that match TRBD1. This CDR3 contains 14 residues. The trim removed 6 bases at V and 1 base at J, leaving 6 bases unmatched. CDR1 and CDR2 (germline): SGHNT, YYREEE (reference sequence). The CDR3 reads CASTPDRANTEAFF. CDR3 DNA: TGTGCCAGCACCCCAGACAGGGCGAACACTGAAGCTTTCTTT. Full variable domain (missing parts from reference TRBV5-4 and TRBJ1-1): ETGVTQSPTHLIKTRGQQVTLRCSSQSGHNTVSWYQQALGQGPQFIFQYYREEENGRGNFPPRFSGLQFPNYSSELNVNALELDDSALYLCASTPDRANTEAFFGQGTRLTVV.

This chain joins TRBV19 and TRBJ2-2; 12 nucleotides agree with TRBD2. Trimming at V came to 7 bases and at J to 3 bases, leaving 12 bases not matched to a gene. In germline, CDR1 is LNHDA, CDR2 SQIVND (reference sequence). CDR3 size: 18 residues. This CDR3 is CASTPRQRLAGDTGELFF. CDR3 sequence (DNA): TGTGCCAGTACCCCCAGACAAAGACTAGCGGGAGACACCGGGGAGCTGTTTTTT.

The V and J genes are TRBV7-2 and TRBJ1-4, with D perhaps TRBD1 (5 bases). With 4 bases removed from V and 3 bases from J, the gap between germline ends came to 12 bases. The CDR3 sequence is 15 residues long. Germline loops: CDR1 SGHTA, CDR2 FQGNSA. CDR3 loop: CASSSTGGSNEKLFF. The CDR3 nucleotides read TGTGCCAGCAGCTCTACGGGGGGATCTAATGAAAAACTGTTTTTT.

The chain recombines TRBV6-4 with TRBJ2-7; 7 bases map to TRBD1. Germline V lookup: CDR1 MRHNA, CDR2 SNTAGT. CDR3 length: 15 residues. Trimming at V came to 8 bases and at J to 0 bases, leaving 10 bases not matched to a gene. This CDR3 reads CASSQTGEFSYEQYF. In DNA form, the CDR3 reads TGTGCCAGCTCCCAAACAGGGGAGTTCTCCTACGAGCAGTACTTC.

The rearrangement joins TRBV6-1 to TRBJ2-2; unclear D gene. CDR3 size: 18 residues. Trimming left V 2 bases short and J 0 bases short, with 16 bases between. The germline CDR1 and CDR2 sequences are MNHNS and SASEGT. The CDR3 spells CASSEKMASGSNTGELFF. CDR3 nucleotide sequence: TGTGCCAGCAGTGAAAAAATGGCGTCAGGATCGAACACCGGGGAGCTGTTTTTT.

The CDR3 reads CASSLAGQMNTEAFF. DNA of the CDR3: TGCGCCAGCAGCTTGGCGGGACAGATGAACACTGAAGCTTTCTTT. J is TRBJ1-1 and V is TRBV5-1; 7 nucleotides match TRBD1. The V segment lost 0 bases and the J segment 0 bases; nucleotides outside the gene matches: 2. Germline lookup yields CDR1 SGHRS and CDR2 YFSETQ. The CDR3 totals 15 residues.

The chain joins TRBV6-5 to TRBJ2-7; 11 bases agree with TRBD1. The V gene's germline CDR1 is MNHEY and CDR2 SVGAGI. J was trimmed by 0 bases and V by 6 bases; bases with no gene match: 4. The CDR3 is 15 amino acids. Here the CDR3 reads CASRAGTGGSYEQYF. CDR3 bases: TGTGCCAGCAGGGCCGGGACAGGGGGCTCCTACGAGCAGTACTTC.

V is TRBV9 and J is TRBJ2-3; 7 nucleotides agree with TRBD2. This CDR3 is 15 amino acids long. In germline, CDR1 is SGDLS, CDR2 YYNGEE. J lost 0 bases, V lost 4 bases, and 5 bases had no gene match. Here the CDR3 DNA reads TGTGCCAGCAGCCCCACCGGGAGGAGCACAGATACGCAGTATTTT. Translating gives CASSPTGRSTDTQYF.

Of note for this clone: The same CDR3 is also encoded by other DNA sequences in this sample. The chain has TRBV19 and TRBJ2-7; 10 bases align to TRBD2. The germline CDR1 and CDR2 sequences are LNHDA and SQIVND (reference sequence). Unmatched junction bases numbered 1, after V lost 4 bases and J lost 4 bases. CDR3 length: 13 amino acids. CDR3 amino acids: CASSTSGGYEQYF. The DNA of the CDR3 is TGTGCCAGTAGTACTAGCGGGGGATACGAGCAGTACTTC.

The chain is built from TRBV11-2 and TRBJ2-5; D tentatively reads TRBD1 or TRBD2 (6 bases each). The CDR3 loop spans 15 amino acids. Trimming took off 5 bases at V and 2 bases at J, with 15 bases between the two ends. Germline values: CDR1 SGHAT, CDR2 FQNNGV. The CDR3 here is CASSPRGGFQETQYF. For the CDR3, the DNA is TGTGCCAGCAGCCCCCGAGGGGGGTTTCAAGAGACCCAGTACTTC. Combining the CDR3 with reference TRBV11-2 and TRBJ2-5 gives the whole variable domain EAGVAQSPRYKIIEKRQSVAFWCNPISGHATLYWYQQILGQGPKLLIQFQNNGVVDDSQLPKDRFSAERLKGVDSTLKIQPAKLEDSAVYLCASSPRGGFQETQYFGPGTRLLVL.

This clone was counted a few times. The chain uses TRBV25-1 and TRBJ2-5; D is unresolved. The ends were cut back, 5 bases at V and 1 base at J, with 5 bases in the middle. The germline gives CDR1 MGHDK, CDR2 SYGVNS. The CDR3 length is 12 residues. This CDR3 is CASSKIQETQYF. For the CDR3, the DNA is TGTGCCAGCAGTAAGATCCAAGAGACCCAGTACTTC. Supplemented by reference TRBV25-1 and TRBJ2-5, the full variable domain reads EADIYQTPRYLVIGTGKKITLECSQTMGHDKMYWYQQDPGMELHLIHYSYGVNSTEKGDLSSESTVSRIRTEHFPLTLESARPSHTSQYLCASSKIQETQYFGPGTRLLVL.

This chain links TRBV7-8 with TRBJ2-7; either TRBD1 or TRBD2 may fit D (6 bases each). The V end was cut by 8 bases, the J end by 0 bases, with 11 bases between. Germline values: CDR1 SGHVS, CDR2 FQNEAQ. This CDR3 has 13 residues. CDR3 in amino acids: CASLGGGSYEQYF. The CDR3 DNA reads TGTGCCAGCCTCGGGGGCGGCTCCTACGAGCAGTACTTC. The variable domain in full, with the rest retrieved from reference TRBV7-8 and TRBJ2-7, is GAGVSQSPRYKVAKRGQDVALRCDPISGHVSLFWYQQALGQGPEFLTYFQNEAQLDKSGLPSDRFFAERPEGSVSTLKIQRTQQEDSAVYLCASLGGGSYEQYFGPGTRLTVT.

V and J are TRBV6-5 and TRBJ2-7; 7 positions agree with TRBD2. This CDR3 comprises 14 residues. With V trimmed by 2 bases and J by 5 bases, 6 bases remained unmatched. Germline V CDR1 and CDR2: MNHEY, SVGAGI. CDR3 loop: CASSYDREAHEQYF. The CDR3 DNA reads TGTGCCAGCAGTTACGACCGGGAGGCCCACGAGCAGTACTTC.

The count of this clone is one. The chain combines TRBV6-1 with TRBJ1-6, with 10 bases fitting TRBD1. The CDR3 totals 14 residues. The V gene end was trimmed by 11 bases and the J gene end by 9 bases; junction bases not matched to a gene: 10. Germline-derived CDR1 and CDR2 are MNHNS and SASEGT. The CDR3 DNA is TGTGCCGGACAGGACAGGGGGAAATTTTCACCCCTCCACTTT. Its protein is CAGQDRGKFSPLHF.

This clone was counted once. J is TRBJ2-4 and V is TRBV7-2, with TRBD1 identical over 9 bases. This CDR3 comprises 13 residues. Trimming removed 5 bases from V and 9 bases from J; junction bases left unmatched: 5. CDR1 is SGHTA, CDR2 FQGNSA, per germline. In DNA, the CDR3 is TGTGCCAGCAGCCCGGGACAGGGCCCCATTCAGTACTTC. Translation gives CASSPGQGPIQYF.

The chain has TRBV21-1 and TRBJ2-5; the DNA was not compared with TRBD1, the D call given in the table. TRBV21-1 is a pseudogene locus. This CDR3 comprises 17 residues. The CDR3 DNA sequence: TGTGCCAGCAGCAAAAGCGGGGACAGGGAAGTTAAGAAGACCCAGTACTTC. Protein product: CASSKSGDREVKKTQYF.

This clone turned up a few times. This rearrangement joins TRBV18 to TRBJ1-1; 8 nucleotides align to TRBD1. This CDR3 is 13 amino acids long. The ends lost 8 bases at V and 3 bases at J; junction bases unmatched: 5. CDR1 is KGHSH and CDR2 is LQKENI in the germline V gene. The DNA of the CDR3 is TGTGCCAGCCGGACAGGGCTAGACACTGAAGCTTTCTTT. Its protein product is CASRTGLDTEAFF. The whole variable domain, remainder taken from reference TRBV18 and TRBJ1-1, is NAGVMQNPRHLVRRRGQEARLRCSPMKGHSHVYWYRQLPEEGLKFMVYLQKENIIDESGMPKERFSAEFPKEGPSILRIQQVVRGDSAAYFCASRTGLDTEAFFGQGTRLTVV.

The chain recombines TRBV4-2 with TRBJ2-7; tentative D call: TRBD1 (5 bases). Trimming stripped 0 bases from V and 2 bases from J, with 11 bases between. Germline loops: CDR1 LGHNA, CDR2 YNFKEQ. This CDR3 contains 15 residues. The chain's CDR3 is CASSQDPRGPYEQYF. CDR3 coding DNA: TGTGCCAGCAGCCAAGATCCTAGGGGTCCCTACGAGCAGTACTTC.

The chain joins TRBV6-1 to TRBJ1-3, with a weak D call TRBD1 (6 bases). V was shortened by 2 bases and J by 0 bases, with 20 bases between the two germline ends. CDR3 length: 19 residues. CDR1 is MNHNS and CDR2 is SASEGT in the germline V gene. Here the CDR3 reads CASSEFRSRPGASGNTIYF. The CDR3 DNA reads as TGTGCCAGCAGTGAATTTAGGTCACGACCGGGGGCCTCTGGAAACACCATATATTTT.